This TCR beta chain stems from a study of vaccination and CD4 T cells after COVID-19. On the study more broadly: Two-dose vaccination with either BNT162b2 or mRNA-1273 was given to participants.

MiXCR, applied by TCRdb to the PCR reads, yields one record per CDR3 protein. Of around 31,000 distinct CDR3 sequences listed, almost 50% are singletons. Time point of the sample: late sampling 161 to 241 days after vaccination in a few convalescent patients. Germline CDR1 MNHNS, CDR2 SASEGT. Losses at the gene ends were 5 bases for V and 7 bases for J; bases not matched to a gene: 12. This CDR3 comprises 16 residues. Specimen: CD4+ T cells from blood, collected about 7 months after SARS-CoV-2 vaccination. This sequence was found in a human donor who had recovered from COVID-19. The chain is built from TRBV6-1 and TRBJ2-1; 9 nucleotides line up with TRBD2. The CDR3 bases are TGTGCCAGCAGTCTGTTGGGCGGGAGGGCCGGGAATGAGCAGTTCTTC. Translated: CASSLLGGRAGNEQFF.